A selection of T cell receptor beta chains follows, all from one sample in a study of cytomegalovirus exposure and HLA in healthy donors. The assay was immunoSEQ multiplex PCR, and TCRdb's table has in-frame clones only and misses some. The data hold 200,000 or so clones, with 82% observed a single time. Sequencing was carried out using PBMCs. These TCRs come from a boy between 2 and 15 years old in good health and CMV-seronegative. CDR3s leave out the opening cysteine and the closing phenylalanine or tryptophan. The order of the fields is V gene, CDR3 protein.

>TRBV12-5
ASGLTGGTEAF
>TRBV25-1
ASSELDRELYEQY
>TRBV6-6
ASRTGGSGNTIY
>TRBV7-6
ASSSRVESEAF
>TRBV5-6
ASSITAYSGNTIY
>TRBV7-2
ASSGAGGQGAQY
>TRBV2
ASSPFVAPEEV
>TRBV7-8
ASSLRLDGPQH
>TRBV6-6
ASSYSSGDYEQY
>TRBV7-8
ASSIIGADTGELF
>TRBV6-5
ASSYRHPNLDYGYT
>TRBV6-5
ASSSRTGGNQPQH
>TRBV12-1
ASSPCPAMNRGQVCNQPQH
>TRBV4-2
ASSFRLAGGREQY
>TRBV19
ASSIVWGQGETQY
>TRBV6-6
ASKVPGGEAF
>TRBV13
ASSSTGDPGELF
>TRBV18
ASSRDSVSPLH
>TRBV28
ASSQDRGRVKTEAF
>TRBV5-1
ASSLVGGSSYNEQF
>TRBV4-2
ASSSGTAMSDEQF
>TRBV6-1
ASSAQGEVLNYGYT
>TRBV18
ASSPRTGMGNTIY
>TRBV5-5
ASSPSRGTGELF
>TRBV7-2
ASSQGAGGYT
>TRBV4-1
ASSQGRILTDTQY
>TRBV14
ASSPWGLGQGRYYEQY
>TRBV2
ASSITEVNTEAF
>TRBV21-1
ASRGEQPSSGELF
>TRBV7-9
ASSLGMAVNEKLF
>TRBV6-5
ASSSLVGGQNEQF
>TRBV27
ASSLAGTGGDSPLH
>TRBV7-8
ASSPESTGWRHEQY
>TRBV11-1
ASSLTLGRPYEQY
>TRBV6-5
ASSRAGARGCT
>TRBV4-1
ASSQEAGPTDTQY
>TRBV19
ASSVALYWTVGSYEQY
>TRBV11-1
ASSFPQASSYEQY
>TRBV10-1
ARGVNYEQY
>TRBV4-2
ASSQPARGGLYGYT
>TRBV15
ATSSRETQY
>TRBV6-5
ASTQRGTKETQY